This TCR beta chain was recovered during a study of T cells in Graves' hyperthyroidism and ophthalmopathy. The sample holds many counts of this clonotype. CDR3 length: 14 residues. Between the trimmed V and J ends, which lost 6 bases and 2 bases, there was a span of 14 bases. TCR beta CDR3 sequences were amplified from RNA transcripts. The HTBI primer set was used in a first-round RT-PCR of the TCR CDR3. TCRdb itself ran the multiplex PCR reads through MiXCR, one entry per CDR3 protein. Seen here are 250,000 to 300,000 distinct CDR3 sequences, about an eighth observed once, and the top ten hold approximately 8.6%.

This clonotype was sampled from a woman aged 25 to 39 with Graves' hyperthyroidism that later progressed to Graves' ophthalmopathy. Sequenced: blood. The chain couples TRBV12-3 or TRBV12-4 to TRBJ2-7; TRBD1 might be the D (6 bases). This chain's CDR3 is CASSDNRETYEQYF. The CDR3, as DNA: TGTGCCAGCAGCGACAACAGGGAAACCTACGAGCAGTACTTC.